This TCR beta chain was retrieved from a study of long-term antiretroviral therapy in people with HIV. Findings and limits, study-wide: Information pertaining to ART adherence, viral resistance or therapeutic modifications was not obtained.

About this clone: The antigen is undetermined.

Researchers report immunoSEQ v3.0 was run at survey level. Assay: immunoSEQ multiplex PCR; the TCRdb copy retains only in-frame clones and omits some. The data contain 15,000 to 20,000 clones, roughly 78% of them singletons. The CDR3 extends over 13 amino acids. Trimming pared 2 bases from V and 4 bases from J, leaving 8 bases between. Germline V CDR1 and CDR2: SGHTA, FQGTGA. The specimen was unsorted PBMCs, collected at the start of antiretroviral therapy, before treatment. The chain employs TRBV7-3 and TRBJ1-2; no definite D call. The clonotype originates from a woman aged 40 to 49 with HIV. The DNA of the CDR3 is TGTGCCAGCAGCTTAGTCAGGTTCTATGGCTACACCTTC. This encodes CASSLVRFYGYTF.